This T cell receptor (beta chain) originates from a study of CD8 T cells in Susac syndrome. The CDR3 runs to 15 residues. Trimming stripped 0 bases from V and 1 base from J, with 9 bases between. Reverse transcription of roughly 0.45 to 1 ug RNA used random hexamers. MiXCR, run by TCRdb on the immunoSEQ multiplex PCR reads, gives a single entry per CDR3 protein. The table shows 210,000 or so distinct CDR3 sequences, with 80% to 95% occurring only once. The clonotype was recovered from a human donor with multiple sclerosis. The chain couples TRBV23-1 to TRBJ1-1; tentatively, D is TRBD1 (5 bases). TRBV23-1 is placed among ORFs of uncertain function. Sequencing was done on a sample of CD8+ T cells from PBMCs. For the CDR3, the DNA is TGCGCCAGCAGTCAATCGGGAGGGGAGAACACTGAAGCTTTCTTT. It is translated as CASSQSGGENTEAFF.